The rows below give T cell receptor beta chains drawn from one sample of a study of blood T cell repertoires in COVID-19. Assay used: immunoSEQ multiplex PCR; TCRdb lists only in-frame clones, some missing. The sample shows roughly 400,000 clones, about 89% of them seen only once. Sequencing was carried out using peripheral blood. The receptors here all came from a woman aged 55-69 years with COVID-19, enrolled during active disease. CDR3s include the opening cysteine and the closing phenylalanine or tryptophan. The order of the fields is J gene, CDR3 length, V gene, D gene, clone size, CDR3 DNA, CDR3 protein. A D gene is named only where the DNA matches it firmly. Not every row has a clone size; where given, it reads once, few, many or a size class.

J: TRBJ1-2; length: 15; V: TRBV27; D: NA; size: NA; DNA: TGTGCCAGCAGTTTAACGGGGGGCTTTAACTATGGCTACACCTTC; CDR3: CASSLTGGFNYGYTF
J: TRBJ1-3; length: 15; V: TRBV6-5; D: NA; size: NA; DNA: TGTGCCAGCAGTTACTCAAGGGGGACTGGAAACACCATATATTTT; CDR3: CASSYSRGTGNTIYF
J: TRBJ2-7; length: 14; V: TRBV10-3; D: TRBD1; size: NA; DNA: TGTGCCAGTACCGGGACAGACAGCTCCTACGAGCAGTACTTC; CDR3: CASTGTDSSYEQYF
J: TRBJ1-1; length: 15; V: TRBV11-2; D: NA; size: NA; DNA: TGTGCCAGCAGCCCAACTACCAGAATAAACACTGAAGCTTTCTTT; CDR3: CASSPTTRINTEAFF
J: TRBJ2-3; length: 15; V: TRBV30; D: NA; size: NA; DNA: TGTGCCTGGAGTCCGTGGGCAGGGGTCGGTGATACGCAGTATTTT; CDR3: CAWSPWAGVGDTQYF
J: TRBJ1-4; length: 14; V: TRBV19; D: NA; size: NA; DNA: TGTGCCAGTAGTGTCCCCGGGACACAGGAAAAACTGTTTTTT; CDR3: CASSVPGTQEKLFF
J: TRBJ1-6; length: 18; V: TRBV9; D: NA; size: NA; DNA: TGTGCCAGCAGCGTAGAAGGACAGCCCCTCGGAGCTAATTCACCCCTCCACTTT; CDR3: CASSVEGQPLGANSPLHF
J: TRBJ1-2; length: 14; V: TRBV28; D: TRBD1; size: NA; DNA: TGTGCCAGCATTAGGACAGGGGGCTTCTATGGCTACACCTTC; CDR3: CASIRTGGFYGYTF
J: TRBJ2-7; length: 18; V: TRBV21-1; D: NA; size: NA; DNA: TGTGCCAGCACAACCCGCGGGGGAAGACAGCCGAGCTCCTACGAGCAGTACTTC; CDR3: CASTTRGGRQPSSYEQYF
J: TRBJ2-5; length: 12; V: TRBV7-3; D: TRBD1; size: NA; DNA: TGTGCCAGCAGCTTAATAGGGGGCCCCCAGTACTTC; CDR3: CASSLIGGPQYF
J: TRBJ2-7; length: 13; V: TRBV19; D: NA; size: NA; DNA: TGTGCCAGTAGTTCCGGGAACACCTACGAGCAGTACTTC; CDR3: CASSSGNTYEQYF
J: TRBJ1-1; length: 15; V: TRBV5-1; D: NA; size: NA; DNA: TGCGCCAGCAGCTTGGGTGACAGGATGGGTACTGAAGCTTTCTTT; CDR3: CASSLGDRMGTEAFF
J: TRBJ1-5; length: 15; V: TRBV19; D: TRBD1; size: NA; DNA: TGTGCCAGTAGTAGCGGGAAACAGGGGAATCAGCCCCAGCATTTT; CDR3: CASSSGKQGNQPQHF
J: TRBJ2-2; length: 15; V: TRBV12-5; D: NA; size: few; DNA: TGTGCTAGTGGTTTGGTTGTGTCCTACACCGGGGAGCTGTTTTTT; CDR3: CASGLVVSYTGELFF
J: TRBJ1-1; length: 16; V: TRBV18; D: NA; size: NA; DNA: TGTGCCAGCTCCCATACAGGGTCGCCGGATAACACTGAAGCTTTCTTT; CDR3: CASSHTGSPDNTEAFF
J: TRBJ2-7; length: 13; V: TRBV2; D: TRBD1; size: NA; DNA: TGTGCCAGCACCCCGGACAGGGCCTACGAGCAGTACTTC; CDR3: CASTPDRAYEQYF
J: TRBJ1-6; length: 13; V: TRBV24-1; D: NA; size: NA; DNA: TGTGCCACCAGTCAAAACTATAATTCACCCCTCCACTTT; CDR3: CATSQNYNSPLHF
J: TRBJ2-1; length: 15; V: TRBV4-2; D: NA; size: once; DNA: TGTGCCAGCAGCCAGGAGAGGATGACCTACAATGAGCAGTTCTTC; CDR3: CASSQERMTYNEQFF
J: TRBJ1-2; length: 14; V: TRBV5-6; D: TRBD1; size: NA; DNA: TGTGCCAGCAGCTTACAGGGGATGGACTATGGCTACACCTTC; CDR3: CASSLQGMDYGYTF
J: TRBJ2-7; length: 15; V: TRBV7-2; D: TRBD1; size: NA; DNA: TGTGCCAGCAGCTTGGGACAGTTGAATTCCTACGAGCAGTACTTC; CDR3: CASSLGQLNSYEQYF
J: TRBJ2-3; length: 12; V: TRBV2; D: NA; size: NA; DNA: TGTGCCAGCGAGCAGGGTCCAGATACGCAGTATTTT; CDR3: CASEQGPDTQYF
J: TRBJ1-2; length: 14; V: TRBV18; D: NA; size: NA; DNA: TGTGCCAGCTCACCTCAGACTTCAAACTATGGCTACACCTTC; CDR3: CASSPQTSNYGYTF
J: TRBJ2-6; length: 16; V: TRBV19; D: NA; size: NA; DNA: TGTGCCAGTAGTAAGCCCCCGGTTTCTGGGGCCAACGTCCTGACTTTC; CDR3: CASSKPPVSGANVLTF
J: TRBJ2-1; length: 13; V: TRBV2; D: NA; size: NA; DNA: TGTGCCAGCAGTCCACAGAAATACAATGAGCAGTTCTTC; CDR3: CASSPQKYNEQFF
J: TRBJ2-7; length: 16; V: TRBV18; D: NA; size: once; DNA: TGTGCCAGCTCACCCAACACACGAGACGGAGCCTACGAGCAGTACTTC; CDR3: CASSPNTRDGAYEQYF
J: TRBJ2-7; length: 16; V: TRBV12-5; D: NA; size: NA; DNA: TGTGCTAGTGGTTTCAGTATAGCGGTCGGATCCTACGAGCAGTACTTC; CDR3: CASGFSIAVGSYEQYF
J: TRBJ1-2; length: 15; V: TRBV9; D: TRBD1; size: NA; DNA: TGTGCCAGCAGCGCCGGGACAGGGGGTTACTATGGCTACACCTTC; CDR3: CASSAGTGGYYGYTF
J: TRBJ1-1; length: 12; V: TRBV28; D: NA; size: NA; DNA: TGTGCCAGCAGTTGGCCTAATCTCAGGGCTTTCTTT; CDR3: CASSWPNLRAFF
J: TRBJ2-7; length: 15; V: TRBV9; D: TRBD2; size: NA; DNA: TGTGCCAGCAGCGTAGGGCTAGCGGATACCTACGAGCAGTACTTC; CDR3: CASSVGLADTYEQYF
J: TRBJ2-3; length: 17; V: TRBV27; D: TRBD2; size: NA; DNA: TGTGCCAGCAGTTTAAATCTAGCGGGGGCCCCGGGAGATACGCAGTATTTT; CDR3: CASSLNLAGAPGDTQYF
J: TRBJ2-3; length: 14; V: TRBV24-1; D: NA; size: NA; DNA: TGTGCCACCAGTGGTTGGCCGGGGACAGATACGCAGTATTTT; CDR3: CATSGWPGTDTQYF
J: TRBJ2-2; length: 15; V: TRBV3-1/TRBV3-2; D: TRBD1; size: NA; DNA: TGTGCCAGCTCCCCGGGCGGGACAGGGACCGGGGAGCTGTTTTTT; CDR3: CASSPGGTGTGELFF
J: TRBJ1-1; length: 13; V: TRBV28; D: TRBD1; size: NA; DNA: TGTGCCAGCAGCCCCCCTGGACAGGGTGGCATGAGGTTT; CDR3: CASSPPGQGGMRF
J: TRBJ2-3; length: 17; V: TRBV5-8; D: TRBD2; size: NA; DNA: TGTGCCAGCAGTTTGGCAGGTTCTAGCGGGGGAAAGGATACGCAGTATTTT; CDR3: CASSLAGSSGGKDTQYF
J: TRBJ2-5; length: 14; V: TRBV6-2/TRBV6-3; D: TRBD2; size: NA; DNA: TGTGCCAGCAGCCCCAGCGGGGCCCAAGAGACCCAGTACTTC; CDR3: CASSPSGAQETQYF
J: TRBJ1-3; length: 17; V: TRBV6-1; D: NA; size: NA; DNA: TGTGCCAGCAGTGAATCGTTTTGGCCTACCGGGGGAAACACCATATATTTT; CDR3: CASSESFWPTGGNTIYF
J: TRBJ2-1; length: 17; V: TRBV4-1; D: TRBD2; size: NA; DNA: TGCGCCAGCAGCCAAGATCCGAGCGGGGGGGCGTACAATGAGCAGTTCTTC; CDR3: CASSQDPSGGAYNEQFF
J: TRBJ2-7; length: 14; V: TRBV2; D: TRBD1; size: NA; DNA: TGTGCCAGCAGGCTAGGGGGCGAAGTCCACGAGCAGTACTTC; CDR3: CASRLGGEVHEQYF